A single sample gave rise to the 7 T cell receptor beta chains below, sequenced in a study of T-cell reconstitution after alpha-beta-depleted transplantation in children. Unique molecular identifiers were incorporated into the prepared TCRbeta library. TCRdb re-analysed the PCR reads in MiXCR, keeping a single row per CDR3 protein. This table holds some 500,000 distinct CDR3 sequences, around 18% found once. The specimen comprised PBMCs from the stem cell graft donor, sampled from the stem cell graft. These receptors were taken from a human donor who donated a stem cell graft to a child with acute lymphoblastic leukemia.

V gene TRBV24-1 combines with J gene TRBJ2-1; 8 nucleotides align to TRBD2. J was trimmed by 6 bases and V by 4 bases; bases with no gene match: 7. The length of the CDR3 is 15 residues. The germline V gene encodes CDR1 KGHDR and CDR2 SFDVKD. The DNA of the CDR3 is TGTGCCACCAGTGAAACGACGGGGGGGAGCAATGAGCAGTTCTTC. This translates into CATSETTGGSNEQFF.

The rearrangement uses TRBV18 and TRBJ1-2, with 8 bases aligning to TRBD1. Unmatched junction bases numbered 7, after V lost 0 bases and J lost 4 bases. CDR3 length: 16 amino acids. CDR1 and CDR2 (germline): KGHSH, LQKENI. The CDR3 reads CASSPPLLTGAYGYTF. CDR3 nucleotide sequence: TGTGCCAGCTCACCACCGTTACTGACAGGGGCCTATGGCTACACCTTC. Using reference TRBV18 and TRBJ1-2 for the parts outside the CDR3, the full variable domain is NAGVMQNPRHLVRRRGQEARLRCSPMKGHSHVYWYRQLPEEGLKFMVYLQKENIIDESGMPKERFSAEFPKEGPSILRIQQVVRGDSAAYFCASSPPLLTGAYGYTFGSGTRLTVV.

This clonotype was recorded once. This rearrangement joins TRBV6-1 to TRBJ1-5, with D perhaps TRBD1 (5 bases). Per germline, CDR1 MNHNS and CDR2 SASEGT. V was cut by 4 bases and J by 0 bases, with 16 bases left in between. This CDR3 is built from 17 residues. CDR3 DNA: TGTGCCAGCAGTGGTCTCCGGGGACCTTATAGCAATCAGCCCCAGCATTTT. Its protein product is CASSGLRGPYSNQPQHF.

There are a few counts of this clonotype. The genes are TRBV18 and TRBJ2-5; no clear D gene. This CDR3 has 15 amino acids. V lost 1 base and J 3 bases, leaving 12 bases between the germline ends. CDR1 is KGHSH and CDR2 is LQKENI in the germline V gene. CDR3 amino acids: CASSPLGRTEETQYF. CDR3 nucleotide sequence: TGTGCCAGCTCACCACTCGGACGGACCGAAGAGACCCAGTACTTC. Full variable domain (outside the CDR3, taken from reference TRBV18 and TRBJ2-5): NAGVMQNPRHLVRRRGQEARLRCSPMKGHSHVYWYRQLPEEGLKFMVYLQKENIIDESGMPKERFSAEFPKEGPSILRIQQVVRGDSAAYFCASSPLGRTEETQYFGPGTRLLVL.

This chain connects TRBV7-9 to TRBJ2-2; D not certain. The CDR3 spans 12 residues. V was shortened by 5 bases and J by 7 bases, with 8 bases between the two germline ends. Germline V gene sequence: CDR1 SEHNR, CDR2 FQNEAQ (reference sequence). The CDR3 nucleotides read TGTGCCAGCAGCACAATAGACGGGGAGCTGTTTTTT. This gives the protein CASSTIDGELFF.

This chain links TRBV12-3 or TRBV12-4 with TRBJ2-2; 14 nucleotides agree with TRBD2. Trimming took 8 bases from V and 9 from J; bases not matched to a gene: 5. This CDR3 comprises 14 residues. CDR3 DNA: TGTGCCAGCCGACTAGCGGGAGGGCCCTGGGAGCTGTTTTTT. It is translated as CASRLAGGPWELFF.

The gene calls are TRBV3-1 and TRBJ2-5; 11 nucleotides agree with TRBD2. Germline V gene lookup returns CDR1 LGHDT and CDR2 YNNKEL (reference sequence). This CDR3 has 16 amino acids. V gave up 5 bases and J gave up 5 bases; unmatched junction bases: 10. The DNA of the CDR3 is TGTGCCAGCAGCTACCTAGCGGGAGGAGATAAGGAGACCCAGTACTTC. Amino acid sequence: CASSYLAGGDKETQYF.